These T cell receptor beta chains were read from a single sample in a study of blood T cell repertoires in COVID-19. Measured with immunoSEQ multiplex PCR; TCRdb has only the in-frame clones, and not every one. The data show about 90,000 clones, 80% to 90% seen once. Source material: peripheral blood. Receptor source: a human donor in a cohort sampled during active COVID-19. Each CDR3 is given with its conserved first and last residue. A D gene is named only where the DNA matches it firmly. Only some rows state a clone size, as once, few, many or a class for expanded clones.

V gene: TRBV7-6
J gene: TRBJ2-1
clone size: .
D gene: .
CDR3 DNA: TGTGCCAGCAGCTTAGAACAGGGTAGAAACTACAATGAGCAGTTCTTC
CDR3 protein: CASSLEQGRNYNEQFF

V gene: TRBV18
J gene: TRBJ1-1
clone size: once
D gene: .
CDR3 DNA: TGTGCCAGCTCATCGACAGGGAACACTGAAGCTTTCTTT
CDR3 protein: CASSSTGNTEAFF

V gene: TRBV18
J gene: TRBJ1-5
clone size: .
D gene: .
CDR3 DNA: TGTGCCAGCTCACAAACAACAGGGACCAATCAGCCCCAGCATTTT
CDR3 protein: CASSQTTGTNQPQHF

V gene: TRBV2
J gene: TRBJ2-7
clone size: .
D gene: TRBD2
CDR3 DNA: TGTGCCAGCAGACGGACTAGCGGGGGGGCTTGGCAGTACTTC
CDR3 protein: CASRRTSGGAWQYF

V gene: TRBV11-2
J gene: TRBJ2-5
clone size: .
D gene: TRBD2
CDR3 DNA: TGTGCCAGCAGCCCCAGACTAGCGGGGGGATCACAAGAGACCCAGTACTTC
CDR3 protein: CASSPRLAGGSQETQYF

V gene: TRBV7-9
J gene: TRBJ2-3
clone size: .
D gene: .
CDR3 DNA: TGTGCCAGCAGCTTAGATAACCTCGGGACTGTTCTCACAGATACGCAGTATTTT
CDR3 protein: CASSLDNLGTVLTDTQYF

V gene: TRBV9
J gene: TRBJ2-3
clone size: .
D gene: .
CDR3 DNA: TGTGCCAGCAGCGTTTGGGGGGAAGCAGATACGCAGTATTTT
CDR3 protein: CASSVWGEADTQYF

V gene: TRBV7-2
J gene: TRBJ2-4
clone size: .
D gene: TRBD1
CDR3 DNA: TGTGCCAGCGCGCTGGGACAGGGGCTCCCTACTCAGTACTTC
CDR3 protein: CASALGQGLPTQYF

V gene: TRBV13
J gene: TRBJ2-7
clone size: .
D gene: TRBD1
CDR3 DNA: TGTGCCAGCAGCCAGGGGGCAGGTTCCTACGAGCAGTACTTC
CDR3 protein: CASSQGAGSYEQYF

V gene: TRBV11-3
J gene: TRBJ2-7
clone size: .
D gene: .
CDR3 DNA: TGTGCCAGCAGCTTAGATCCGCGGGGCCTTGTACTAGAGCAGTACTTC
CDR3 protein: CASSLDPRGLVLEQYF

V gene: TRBV29-1
J gene: TRBJ1-5
clone size: .
D gene: TRBD1
CDR3 DNA: TGCAGCGTTGAAAGAGGGCGACAGGGAAACAACAGCAATCAGCCCCAGCATTTT
CDR3 protein: CSVERGRQGNNSNQPQHF

V gene: TRBV4-2
J gene: TRBJ2-7
clone size: .
D gene: TRBD2
CDR3 DNA: TGTGCCAGCGGAGGGACTAGCGGCCTCTACGAGCAGTACTTC
CDR3 protein: CASGGTSGLYEQYF

V gene: TRBV27
J gene: TRBJ1-1
clone size: .
D gene: TRBD1
CDR3 DNA: TGTGCCAGCGGACTCGACAGGGACACTGAAGCTTTCTTT
CDR3 protein: CASGLDRDTEAFF

V gene: TRBV6-5
J gene: TRBJ1-2
clone size: .
D gene: .
CDR3 DNA: TGTGCCAGCAGTTACTCGTCGGAGCTTTCTAACTATGGCTACACCTTC
CDR3 protein: CASSYSSELSNYGYTF

V gene: TRBV27
J gene: TRBJ1-2
clone size: once
D gene: TRBD1
CDR3 DNA: TGTGCCAGCAGTTTACGACAGGGGCCCGCCTATGGCTACACCTTC
CDR3 protein: CASSLRQGPAYGYTF

V gene: TRBV7-2
J gene: TRBJ1-6
clone size: few
D gene: .
CDR3 DNA: TGTGCCAGCAGCTTCGTTTTCTCCTATAATTCACCCCTCCACTTT
CDR3 protein: CASSFVFSYNSPLHF